This T cell receptor (beta chain) was profiled in a study of T-cell reconstitution after alpha-beta-depleted transplantation in children. A library of TCRbeta sequences, prepared with unique molecular identifiers, was generated. TCRdb re-derived calls from the PCR reads in MiXCR, one entry per CDR3 protein. The sample includes about 220,000 distinct CDR3 sequences, approximately 17% of them seen just once. V was cut by 5 bases and J by 2 bases, with 16 bases left in between. CDR1 and CDR2 from the germline V gene are SGHTA and FQGNSA. This CDR3 region has 16 residues. The sample consisted of PBMCs, mostly from graft donor cells, taken 360 days after TCRalphabeta/CD19-depleted stem cell transplant. The receptor was derived from a male patient aged 2 to 9 who had a stem cell transplant for acute lymphoblastic leukemia, so the T cells may come from the graft donor. The rearrangement links TRBV7-2 to TRBJ2-1; TRBD2 might be the D (6 bases). CDR3 region: CASSQIVPSAYNEQFF. CDR3 bases: TGTGCCAGCAGCCAGATTGTGCCTAGCGCCTACAATGAGCAGTTCTTC.